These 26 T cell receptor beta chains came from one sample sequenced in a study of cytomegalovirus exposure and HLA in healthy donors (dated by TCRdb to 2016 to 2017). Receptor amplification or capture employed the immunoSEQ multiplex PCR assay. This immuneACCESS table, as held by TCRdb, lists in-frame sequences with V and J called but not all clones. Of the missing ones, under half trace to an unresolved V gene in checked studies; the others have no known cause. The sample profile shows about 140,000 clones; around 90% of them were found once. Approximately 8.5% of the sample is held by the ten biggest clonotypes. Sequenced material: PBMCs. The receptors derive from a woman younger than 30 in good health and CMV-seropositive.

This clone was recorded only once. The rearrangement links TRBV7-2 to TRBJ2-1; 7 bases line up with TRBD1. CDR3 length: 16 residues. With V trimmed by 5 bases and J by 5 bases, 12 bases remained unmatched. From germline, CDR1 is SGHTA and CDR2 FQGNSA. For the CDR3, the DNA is TGTGCCAGCAGCAAAAACAGGGGACCCCTCGACAATGAGCAGTTCTTC. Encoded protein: CASSKNRGPLDNEQFF.

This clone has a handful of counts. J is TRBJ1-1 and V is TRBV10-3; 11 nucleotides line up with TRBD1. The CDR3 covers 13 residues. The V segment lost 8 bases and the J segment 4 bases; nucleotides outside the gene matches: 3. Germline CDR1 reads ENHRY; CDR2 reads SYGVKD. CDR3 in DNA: TGTGCCATCGGAGGGACAGGGGGCACTGAAGCTTTCTTT. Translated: CAIGGTGGTEAFF.

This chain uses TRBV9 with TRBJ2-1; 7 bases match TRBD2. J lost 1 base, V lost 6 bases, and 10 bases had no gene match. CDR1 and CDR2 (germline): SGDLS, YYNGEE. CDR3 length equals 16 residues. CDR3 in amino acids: CASTPSGRLSYNEQFF. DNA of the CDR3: TGTGCCAGCACCCCCTCCGGGAGGTTATCCTACAATGAGCAGTTCTTC.

Written as DNA, the CDR3 is TGTGCCAGCAGTAAAACAGGGGGCGGTCAGCCCCAGCATTTT. Protein sequence: CASSKTGGGQPQHF. This rearrangement joins TRBV27 to TRBJ1-5; 9 bases fit TRBD1. The V segment lost 5 bases and the J segment 6 bases; nucleotides outside the gene matches: 5. Germline CDR1 reads MNHEY; CDR2 reads SMNVEV (reference sequence). The length of the CDR3 is 14 residues.

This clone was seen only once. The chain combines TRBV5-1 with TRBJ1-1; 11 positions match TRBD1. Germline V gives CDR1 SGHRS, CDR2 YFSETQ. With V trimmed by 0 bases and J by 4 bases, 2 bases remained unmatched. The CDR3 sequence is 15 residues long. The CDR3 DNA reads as TGCGCCAGCAGCTTGGCCGGGACAGGGGGCACTGAAGCTTTCTTT. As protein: CASSLAGTGGTEAFF.

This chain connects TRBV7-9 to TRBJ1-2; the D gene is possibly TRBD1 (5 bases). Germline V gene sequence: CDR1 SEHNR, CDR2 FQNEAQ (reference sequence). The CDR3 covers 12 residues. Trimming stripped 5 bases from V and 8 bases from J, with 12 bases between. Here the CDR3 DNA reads TGTGCCAGCAGCCTCGGACAACTGGGCTACACCTTC. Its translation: CASSLGQLGYTF.

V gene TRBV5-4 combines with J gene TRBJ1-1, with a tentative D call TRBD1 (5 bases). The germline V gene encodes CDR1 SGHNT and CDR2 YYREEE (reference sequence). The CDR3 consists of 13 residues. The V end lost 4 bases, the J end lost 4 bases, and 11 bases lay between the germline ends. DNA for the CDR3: TGTGCCAGCAGCCCGCAGGGAACCACTGAAGCTTTCTTT. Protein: CASSPQGTTEAFF.

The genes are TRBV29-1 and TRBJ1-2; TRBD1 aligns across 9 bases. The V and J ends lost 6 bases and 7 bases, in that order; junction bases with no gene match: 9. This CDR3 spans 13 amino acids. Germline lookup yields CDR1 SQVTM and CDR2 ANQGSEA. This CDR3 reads CSVFDRGFSGYTF. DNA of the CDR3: TGCAGCGTATTCGACAGGGGGTTCTCTGGCTACACCTTC.

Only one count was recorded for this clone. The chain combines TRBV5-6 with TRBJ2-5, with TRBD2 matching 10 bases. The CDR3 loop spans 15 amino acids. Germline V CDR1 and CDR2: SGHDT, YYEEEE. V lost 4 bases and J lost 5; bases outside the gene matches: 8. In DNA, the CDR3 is TGTGCCAGCAGCGAACGAACTAGCGGGAAGGAGACCCAGTACTTC. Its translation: CASSERTSGKETQYF.

In nucleotides, the CDR3 is TGTGCCAGCAGCCTCAGGGGGGAAGAAGCTTTCTTT. Protein: CASSLRGEEAFF. The chain has TRBV5-5 and TRBJ1-1; 7 nucleotides align to TRBD1. The ends lost 4 bases at V and 8 bases at J; junction bases unmatched: 5. This CDR3 region has 12 residues. The germline CDR1 and CDR2 sequences are SGHKS and YYEKEE (reference sequence). The complete variable domain, with remaining parts taken from reference TRBV5-5 and TRBJ1-1, reads DAGVTQSPTHLIKTRGQQVTLRCSPISGHKSVSWYQQVLGQGPQFIFQYYEKEERGRGNFPDRFSARQFPNYSSELNVNALLLGDSALYLCASSLRGEEAFFGQGTRLTVV.

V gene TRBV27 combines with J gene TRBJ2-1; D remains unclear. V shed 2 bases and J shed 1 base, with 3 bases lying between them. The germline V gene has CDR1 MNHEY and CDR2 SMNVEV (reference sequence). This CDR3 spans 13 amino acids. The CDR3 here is CASSLPSYNEQFF. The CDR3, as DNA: TGTGCCAGCAGTTTACCATCCTACAATGAGCAGTTCTTC.

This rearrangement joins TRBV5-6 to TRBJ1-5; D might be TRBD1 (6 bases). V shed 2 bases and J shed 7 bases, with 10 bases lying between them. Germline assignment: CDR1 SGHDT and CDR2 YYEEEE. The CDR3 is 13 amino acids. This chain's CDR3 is CASSLTGKQPQHF. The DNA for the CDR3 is TGTGCCAGCAGCTTAACAGGGAAACAGCCCCAGCATTTT. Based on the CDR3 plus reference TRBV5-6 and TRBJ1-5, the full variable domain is DAGVTQSPTHLIKTRGQQVTLRCSPKSGHDTVSWYQQALGQGPQFIFQYYEEEERQRGNFPDRFSGHQFPNYSSELNVNALLLGDSALYLCASSLTGKQPQHFGDGTRLSIL.

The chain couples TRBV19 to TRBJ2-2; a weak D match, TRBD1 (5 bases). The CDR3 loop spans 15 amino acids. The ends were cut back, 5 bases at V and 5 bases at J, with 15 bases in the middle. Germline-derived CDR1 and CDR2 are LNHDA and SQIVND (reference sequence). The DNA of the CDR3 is TGTGCCAGTAGTGCAAGTAGGACAACTACCGGGGAGCTGTTTTTT. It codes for CASSASRTTTGELFF.

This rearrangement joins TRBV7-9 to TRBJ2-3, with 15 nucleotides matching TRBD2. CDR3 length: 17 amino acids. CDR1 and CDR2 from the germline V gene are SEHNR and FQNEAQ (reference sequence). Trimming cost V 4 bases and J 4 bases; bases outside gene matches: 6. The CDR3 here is CASSSGTSGGYPDTQYF. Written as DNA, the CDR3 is TGTGCCAGCAGCTCCGGGACTAGCGGGGGGTACCCAGATACGCAGTATTTT.

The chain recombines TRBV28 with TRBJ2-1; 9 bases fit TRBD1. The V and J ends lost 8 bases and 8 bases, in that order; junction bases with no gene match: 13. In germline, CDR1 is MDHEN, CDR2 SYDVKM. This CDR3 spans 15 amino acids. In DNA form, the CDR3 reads TGTGCCAGCTCACCCGGGACAGGGTTGTACGATGAGCAGTTCTTC. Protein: CASSPGTGLYDEQFF.

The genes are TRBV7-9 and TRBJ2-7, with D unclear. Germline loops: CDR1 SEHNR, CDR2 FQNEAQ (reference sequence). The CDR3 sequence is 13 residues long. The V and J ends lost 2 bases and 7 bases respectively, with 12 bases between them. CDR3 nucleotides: TGTGCCAGCAGCTTAACCCCCGCCAGGGAGCAGTACTTC. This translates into CASSLTPAREQYF.

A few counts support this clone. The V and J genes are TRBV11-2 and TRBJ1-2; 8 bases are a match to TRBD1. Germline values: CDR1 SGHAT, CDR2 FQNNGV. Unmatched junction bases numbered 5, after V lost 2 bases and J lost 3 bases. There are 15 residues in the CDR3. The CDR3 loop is CASSLSQGAYYGYTF. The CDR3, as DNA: TGTGCCAGCAGCTTATCCCAGGGGGCCTACTATGGCTACACCTTC.

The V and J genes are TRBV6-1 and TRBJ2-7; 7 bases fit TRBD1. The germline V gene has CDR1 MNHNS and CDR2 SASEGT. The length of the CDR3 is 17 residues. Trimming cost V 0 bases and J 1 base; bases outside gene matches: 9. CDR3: CASSEARWDSLSYEQYF. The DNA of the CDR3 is TGTGCCAGCAGTGAAGCGCGCTGGGACAGTCTATCCTACGAGCAGTACTTC.

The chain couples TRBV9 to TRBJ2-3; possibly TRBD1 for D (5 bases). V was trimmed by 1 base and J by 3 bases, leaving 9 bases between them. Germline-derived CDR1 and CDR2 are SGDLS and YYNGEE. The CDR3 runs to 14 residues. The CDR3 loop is CASSVFRATDTQYF. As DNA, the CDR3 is TGTGCCAGCAGCGTATTCAGGGCAACAGATACGCAGTATTTT.

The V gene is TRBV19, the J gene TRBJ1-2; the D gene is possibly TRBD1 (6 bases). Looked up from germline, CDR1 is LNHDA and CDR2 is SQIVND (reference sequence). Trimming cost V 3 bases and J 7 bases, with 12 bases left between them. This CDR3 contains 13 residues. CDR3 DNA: TGTGCCAGTAGTATCGAACAGGGTGGTGGCTACACCTTC. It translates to CASSIEQGGGYTF. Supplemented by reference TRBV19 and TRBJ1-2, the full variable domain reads DGGITQSPKYLFRKEGQNVTLSCEQNLNHDAMYWYRQDPGQGLRLIYYSQIVNDFQKGDIAEGYSVSREKKESFPLTVTSAQKNPTAFYLCASSIEQGGGYTFGSGTRLTVV.

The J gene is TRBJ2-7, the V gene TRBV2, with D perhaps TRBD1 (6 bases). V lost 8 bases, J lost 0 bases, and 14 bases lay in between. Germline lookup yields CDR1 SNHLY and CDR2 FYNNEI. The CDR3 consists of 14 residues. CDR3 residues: CASGEQGTSYEQYF. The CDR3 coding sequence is TGTGCCAGCGGCGAACAGGGAACCTCCTACGAGCAGTACTTC.

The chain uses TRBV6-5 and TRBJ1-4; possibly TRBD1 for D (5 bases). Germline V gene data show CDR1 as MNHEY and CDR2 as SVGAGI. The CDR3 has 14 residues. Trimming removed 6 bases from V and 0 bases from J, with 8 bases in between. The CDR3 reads CASRPGATNEKLFF. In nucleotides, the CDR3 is TGTGCCAGCAGGCCGGGGGCAACTAATGAAAAACTGTTTTTT.

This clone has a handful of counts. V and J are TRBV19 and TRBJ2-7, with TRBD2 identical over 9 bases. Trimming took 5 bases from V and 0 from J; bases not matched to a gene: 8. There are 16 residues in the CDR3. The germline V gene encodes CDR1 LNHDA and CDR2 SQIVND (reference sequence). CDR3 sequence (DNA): TGTGCCAGTAGTCCAGGACTAGCGCAGAGCTCCTACGAGCAGTACTTC. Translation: CASSPGLAQSSYEQYF.

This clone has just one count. The CDR3 nucleotides read TGCGCCAGCAGCTTGATCACTACTTCCTACAATGAGCAGTTCTTC. It codes for CASSLITTSYNEQFF. The rearrangement joins TRBV5-1 to TRBJ2-1; D gene unclear. The germline V gene encodes CDR1 SGHRS and CDR2 YFSETQ. V was cut by 1 base and J by 1 base, with 9 bases left in between. The CDR3 has 15 amino acids.

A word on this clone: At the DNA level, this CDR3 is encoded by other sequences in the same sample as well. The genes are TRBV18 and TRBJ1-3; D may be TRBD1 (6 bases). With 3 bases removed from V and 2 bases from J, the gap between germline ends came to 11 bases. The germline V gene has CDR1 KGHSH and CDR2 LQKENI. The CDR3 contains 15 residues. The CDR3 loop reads CASSPRTATGNTIYF. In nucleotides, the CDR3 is TGTGCCAGCTCACCCAGGACAGCAACTGGAAACACCATATATTTT.

The CDR3 DNA is TGTGCCAGCAAGACGGGAGATAAGGACAATGAGCAGTTCTTC. This translates into CASKTGDKDNEQFF. The rearrangement links TRBV28 to TRBJ2-1; tentative D call: TRBD2 (6 bases). This CDR3 contains 14 residues. CDR1 MDHEN and CDR2 SYDVKM come from the germline V gene. V was trimmed by 7 bases and J by 5 bases, leaving 15 bases between them.